The entry below describes one TCR beta chain. Its cognate antigen is unknown. Germline assignment: CDR1 MNHNY and CDR2 SVGAGI (reference sequence). The CDR3 is 15 residues long. J gave up 6 bases and V 5 bases, and 9 bases lay outside the gene matches. The entry originates in a study of OX40 agonist ivuxolimab in advanced cancers. About the study: Patients undergoing dose escalation presented with hepatocellular carcinoma, melanoma, renal cell or head and neck cancer. General study points: Low normalized T-cell clonal expansion was additionally recorded for some nonresponders. There was clonal expansion of CD4+ and CD8+ blood T cells by week 6 at 0.1 to 3.0 mg/kg.

Method: immunoSEQ multiplex PCR; TCRdb's copy keeps in-frame clones and lacks some. The table records 52,000 or so clones, 70% to 90% of them present only once. Sequencing was performed on CD4+ or CD8+ T cells sorted from blood, taken in a trial of the OX40 agonist ivuxolimab. This chain uses TRBV6-6 with TRBJ2-1, with TRBD2 matching 8 bases. The sequence derives from an adult with an advanced solid tumor such as melanoma, head and neck, liver or kidney cancer. Written as DNA, the CDR3 is TGTGCCAGCAGTACCACCCCTCGGGGGGGCAATGAGCAGTTCTTC. Amino acids: CASSTTPRGGNEQFF.